This T cell receptor (beta chain) was profiled in a study of metastatic and nonmetastatic thyroid tumors. Study-level background: The comparison covered peripheral blood and tumor or nodule tissue in malignant and benign thyroid patients.

Per the study methods: The authors used CDR3 differences across clinicopathological groups to build a distant-metastasis classifier for papillary thyroid cancer. TCRdb recomputed clones from the PCR reads via MiXCR. The V and J calls reflect TCRdb's pipeline rather than the authors' work. This repertoire shows 37,000 or so clones, approximately 18% found once; its top ten account for 6.2%. This clone has more than one count but fewer than ten. Its antigen is unidentified. There are 13 residues in the CDR3. Per germline, CDR1 MNHNS and CDR2 SASEGT. V was trimmed by 1 base and J by 2 bases, leaving 6 bases between them. Not a single patient had been given any form of treatment at any point before undergoing thyroid surgery. Study findings and constraints: Benign nodules were reported to have significantly lower TCR beta diversity than malignant thyroid tumors, in blood and tumor.

The genes are TRBV6-1 and TRBJ2-7; no clear D. The receptor was derived from a male donor with papillary thyroid cancer or a benign thyroid nodule (not recorded which). Some clones in this sample may be carry-over from other donors' samples. Material: blood. CDR3 protein: CASSEDSTYEQYF. The CDR3 DNA follows: TGTGCCAGCAGTGAAGACAGCACCTACGAGCAGTACTTC.